This is a list of T cell receptor beta chains from one sample in a study of immune heterogeneity within non-small cell lung tumors. TCRdb recomputed calls from the multiplex PCR reads with MiXCR, one row per CDR3 protein. Among some 10,000 distinct CDR3 sequences listed, around 29% were seen once. The sample comprised lung tumor tissue. The receptors originated from a man in his forties or fifties with non-small cell lung cancer. Each CDR3 is given without its conserved first and last residue. D genes are given only for firm matches.

J gene	V gene	CDR3 length	D gene	CDR3 protein
TRBJ1-3	TRBV30	12	-	AWSVGIAGNTIY
TRBJ2-7	TRBV27	13	TRBD2	ASRQGLAGSFEQY
TRBJ2-3	TRBV28	11	-	ASSLRPADTQY
TRBJ2-2	TRBV12-3/TRBV12-4	12	TRBD1	ASRRTGRTGELF
TRBJ2-5	TRBV6-2/TRBV6-3	14	-	ASSYPQRSYQETQY
TRBJ2-2	TRBV2	13	TRBD2	ASHSGTSNTGELF
TRBJ2-2	TRBV24-1	14	-	ATSETPGQNTGELF
TRBJ2-1	TRBV10-3	11	-	AISLDLGDEQF
TRBJ2-1	TRBV20-1	15	TRBD2	SASVLGSGRTYNEQF
TRBJ1-2	TRBV20-1	11	-	SASDPRRYGYT
TRBJ1-5	TRBV11-2	11	-	ASSLDLGQPQH
TRBJ2-1	TRBV30	9	-	AWSVRYEQF
TRBJ1-1	TRBV6-1	11	TRBD1	ASRGTVLTEAF
TRBJ1-4	TRBV6-1	12	TRBD1	ASSLGQSNEKLF
TRBJ1-2	TRBV25-1	11	-	ASSETTNYGYT
TRBJ2-3	TRBV18	14	TRBD2	ASSPPLAGPADTQY
TRBJ2-7	TRBV3-1	12	TRBD1	ASQRTGNSYEQY
TRBJ1-4	TRBV6-1	12	-	ASSLGQPNEKLF
TRBJ2-1	TRBV12-5	11	-	ASGLDVVNEQF
TRBJ2-5	TRBV6-1	13	-	ASSELYNVQETQY
TRBJ1-1	TRBV7-8	11	-	ASSLKGLTEAF
TRBJ2-7	TRBV20-1	11	TRBD2	SPQGLANYEQY
TRBJ2-7	TRBV9	14	-	ASSVSPLTSSYEQY
TRBJ2-1	TRBV19	13	TRBD1	ASSSSLSSQGLGF
TRBJ2-7	TRBV5-4	11	-	ASSRDRLNEQY
TRBJ2-3	TRBV4-2	15	-	ASSQTGRVASTDTQY
TRBJ2-7	TRBV28	13	TRBD2	ASTIRGTSNHEQY
TRBJ2-7	TRBV19	9	-	ASSDSGEQY
TRBJ1-1	TRBV5-4	13	-	ASRTGGAKNTEAF
TRBJ2-7	TRBV6-1	13	TRBD1	ASKRGTGPTYEQY
TRBJ1-5	TRBV20-1	12	TRBD1	SAEAGGALQAQH
TRBJ2-3	TRBV5-6	10	-	ASSPRLDTQY
TRBJ2-7	TRBV2	12	-	ASSRAGSSYEQY
TRBJ2-2	TRBV20-1	13	TRBD2	SAREAGVDTGELF
TRBJ1-5	TRBV3-1	10	-	ASSQGRQPKH
TRBJ2-7	TRBV28	13	TRBD1	ASRRTGTGFSFFL
TRBJ1-5	TRBV29-1	9	-	SVVQGQLQH
TRBJ2-7	TRBV3-1	12	-	ASSQVGRTYEQY
TRBJ1-1	TRBV28	11	-	ASRLQGITEAF
TRBJ2-7	TRBV20-1	10	-	SARAREYEQY
TRBJ1-2	TRBV7-2	16	TRBD1	ASSLAPSTTGGNYGYT
TRBJ2-3	TRBV4-1	15	-	ASSQEEVGLGTDTQY
TRBJ1-6	TRBV6-1	14	TRBD1	ASTPGQGSYNSPLH
TRBJ2-7	TRBV5-1	15	-	ASSLAPQGPISYEQY
TRBJ2-5	TRBV18	9	-	ASSPQETQY
TRBJ1-1	TRBV27	11	-	ASRGAMNTEAF
TRBJ1-2	TRBV7-2	10	-	ASSPAVHGYT
TRBJ2-1	TRBV6-1	15	TRBD2	ASSLEGGGTPLYEQF
TRBJ2-1	TRBV11-2	11	TRBD2	ASSSGLAGEQF
TRBJ2-3	TRBV5-1	12	-	ASMLSARVDTQY
TRBJ2-2	TRBV19	11	-	ASSASGTGELF
TRBJ2-1	TRBV12-3/TRBV12-4	13	TRBD2	ASSLTTSGSNEQF
TRBJ1-2	TRBV6-1	14	TRBD1	ASSDWTGEVDYGYT
TRBJ1-5	TRBV30	11	-	AWSEGGYQPQH
TRBJ2-3	TRBV20-1	15	TRBD2	SANNPELAGGTDTQY
TRBJ2-3	TRBV7-7	15	-	ASSPHLPGAGTDTQY
TRBJ2-1	TRBV20-1	13	-	SASKGGGQDNEQF
TRBJ1-6	TRBV11-2	10	-	ASSFGNSPLH
TRBJ2-7	TRBV12-3/TRBV12-4	12	-	PSSGRDSRGEQY